The T cell receptor (beta chain) described here comes from a study of T cells in Graves' hyperthyroidism and ophthalmopathy. General study results and limits: The model made its ophthalmopathy prediction, and onset followed a median about 6.8 months later.

In its sample, this clonotype was seen many times. As yet, its antigen is unknown. Stability of Graves' hyperthyroidism was defined as absent ophthalmopathy progression within 18 months. J lost 2 bases, V lost 2 bases, and 7 bases had no gene match. Germline CDR1 and CDR2: SGHRS and YFSETQ. The length of the CDR3 is 15 residues. From RNA transcripts, TCR beta CDR3 regions were amplified. The study used the HTBI primer set for a first-round RT-PCR of the TCR CDR3. TCRdb processed the multiplex PCR reads anew with MiXCR; each CDR3 protein has one entry. The sample carries a few hundred thousand distinct CDR3 sequences, 15% to 19% recorded once.

The chain has TRBV5-1 and TRBJ2-7; TRBD1 aligns across 7 bases. Sequencing input: blood. The receptor comes from a woman in her 30s with Graves' hyperthyroidism. The CDR3 DNA is TGCGCCAGCAGCTTCCGCCGGGACAGCACCTACGAGCAGTACTTC. Its translation is CASSFRRDSTYEQYF.